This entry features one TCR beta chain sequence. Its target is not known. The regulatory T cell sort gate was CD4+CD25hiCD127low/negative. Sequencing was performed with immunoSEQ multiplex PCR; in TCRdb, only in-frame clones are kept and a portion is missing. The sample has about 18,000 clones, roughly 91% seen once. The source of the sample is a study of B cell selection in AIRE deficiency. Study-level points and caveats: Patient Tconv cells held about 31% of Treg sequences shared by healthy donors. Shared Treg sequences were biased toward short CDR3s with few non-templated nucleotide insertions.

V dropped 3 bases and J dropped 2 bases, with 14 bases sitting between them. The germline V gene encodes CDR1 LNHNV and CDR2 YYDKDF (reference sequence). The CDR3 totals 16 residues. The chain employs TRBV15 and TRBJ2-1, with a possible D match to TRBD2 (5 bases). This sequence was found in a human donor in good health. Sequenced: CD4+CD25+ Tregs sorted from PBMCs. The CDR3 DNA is TGTGCCACCAGCAGGGGTACTAGTGGGACCTACAATGAGCAGTTCTTC. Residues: CATSRGTSGTYNEQFF.